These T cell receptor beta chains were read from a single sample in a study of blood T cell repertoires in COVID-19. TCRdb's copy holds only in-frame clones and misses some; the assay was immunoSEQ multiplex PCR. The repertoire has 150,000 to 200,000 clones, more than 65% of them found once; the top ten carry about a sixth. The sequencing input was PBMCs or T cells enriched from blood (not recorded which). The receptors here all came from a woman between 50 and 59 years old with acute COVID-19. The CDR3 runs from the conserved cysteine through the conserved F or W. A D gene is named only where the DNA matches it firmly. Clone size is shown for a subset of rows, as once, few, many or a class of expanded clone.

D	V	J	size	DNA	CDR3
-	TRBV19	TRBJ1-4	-	TGTGCCAGTAGTATAAACCACATAATCTCAAATGAAAAACTGTTTTTT	CASSINHIISNEKLFF
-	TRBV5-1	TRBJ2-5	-	TGCGCCAGCAGCTTGGGCCCGATGGGGGCAGAGACCCAGTACTTC	CASSLGPMGAETQYF
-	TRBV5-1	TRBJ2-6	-	TGCGCCAGCAGCTTGGAGCTATTCTCTGGGGCCAACGTCCTGACTTTC	CASSLELFSGANVLTF
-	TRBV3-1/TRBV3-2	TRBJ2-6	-	TGTGCCAGCAGAAAGAGCTCTGGGGCCAACGTCCTGACTTTC	CASRKSSGANVLTF
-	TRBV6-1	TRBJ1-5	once	TGTGCCAGCAGTGAACAGATTAGCAATCAGCCCCAGCATTTT	CASSEQISNQPQHF
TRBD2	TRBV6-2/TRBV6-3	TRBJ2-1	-	TGTGCCAGCAGTTACATAGCGGGGGGGCGAGACAATGAGCAGTTCTTC	CASSYIAGGRDNEQFF
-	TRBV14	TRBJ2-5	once	TGTGCCAGCAGCTCAGGGCTACAACCCAGCCAAGAGACCCAGTACTTC	CASSSGLQPSQETQYF
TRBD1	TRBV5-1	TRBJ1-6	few	TGCGCCAGCAGCCCAGGACAGGAAAATAATTCACCCCTCCACTTT	CASSPGQENNSPLHF
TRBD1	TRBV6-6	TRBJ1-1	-	TGTGCCAGCAGTTACCTCGCAGGGGGCAACACTGAAGCTTTCTTT	CASSYLAGGNTEAFF
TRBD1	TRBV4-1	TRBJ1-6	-	TGCGCCAGCAGCCAGCATCAGGGGGCGAATTCACCCCTCCACTTT	CASSQHQGANSPLHF
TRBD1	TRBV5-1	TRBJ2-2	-	TGCGCAACCGGGACAGGGGACACCGGGGAGCTGTTTTTT	CATGTGDTGELFF